Listed below are T cell receptor beta chains from one sample, sequenced in a study of T cells after somatic rescue of genetic block. This table comes from immunoSEQ multiplex PCR, and its TCRdb copy is limited to in-frame clones, with some not included. The table has 55,000 to 70,000 clones, about 90% seen once. Sample: peripheral blood mononuclear cells (PBMCs). The receptor source for this set is a man aged 40-55 years. Both conserved end residues are trimmed from each CDR3.

j_call | v_call | cdr3_aa
TRBJ1-1 | TRBV5-1 | ASSSTMGTEAF
TRBJ1-2 | TRBV5-8 | ASSFTYTGGSVYGYT
TRBJ2-7 | TRBV7-8 | ASSLGDKGSEQY
TRBJ2-7 | TRBV6-4 | ASSSFFRVRYEQY
TRBJ2-3 | TRBV11-1 | ASSLLLRGDTDTQY
TRBJ2-3 | TRBV14 | ASSQVSGSADTQY
TRBJ2-6 | TRBV7-9 | ASSDETRASGANVLT
TRBJ2-1 | TRBV9 | ASSPRLAGGYNEQF
TRBJ1-3 | TRBV7-2 | ASSLSRGLGNTIY
TRBJ2-1 | TRBV9 | ASSTRTGGSYNEQF
TRBJ2-2 | TRBV19 | ASSLGAWDTGELF
TRBJ1-6 | TRBV6-5 | ASSRGQDNSPLH
TRBJ2-3 | TRBV19 | ASSTGPSTDTQY
TRBJ2-2 | TRBV6-5 | ASSWTGGGTGELF
TRBJ1-2 | TRBV4-1 | ASSQSGPGGNPYGYT
TRBJ2-3 | TRBV5-8 | ASSWDLGRLTDTQY
TRBJ1-3 | TRBV9 | ASSPSGPRSSGNTIY